Each of the 6 T cell receptor beta chains below was sequenced from the same sample in a study of OX40 agonist ivuxolimab in advanced cancers. Using immunoSEQ multiplex PCR, the repertoire was profiled, and TCRdb retains in-frame clones only, with some absent. The repertoire holds 35,000 to 50,000 clones, about 86% seen once, with 30% to 35% in the top ten. This material consisted of CD4+ or CD8+ T cells sorted from blood, taken in a trial of the OX40 agonist ivuxolimab. Receptors were obtained from an adult with an advanced solid tumor such as melanoma, head and neck, liver or kidney cancer.

The CDR3: CASSVVGPSRLVKLQYF. The CDR3 DNA sequence: TGTGCCAGCAGCGTAGTGGGCCCCTCCCGACTAGTTAAACTTCAGTACTTC. The genes are TRBV9 and TRBJ2-4, with D possibly matching TRBD2 (6 bases). From germline, CDR1 is SGDLS and CDR2 YYNGEE. The CDR3 totals 17 residues. The V end lost 0 bases, the J end lost 11 bases, and 24 bases lay between the germline ends. Together with reference TRBV9 and TRBJ2-4, the CDR3 gives the full variable domain: DSGVTQTPKHLITATGQRVTLRCSPRSGDLSVYWYQQSLDQGLQFLIQYYNGEERAKGNILERFSAQQFPDLHSELNLSSLELGDSALYFCASSVVGPSRLVKLQYFGAGTRLSVL.

The chain carries TRBV6-4 and TRBJ1-3; tentative D call: TRBD1 (5 bases). CDR1 and CDR2 (germline): MRHNA, SNTAGT. This CDR3 has 14 amino acids. Trimming cost V 6 bases and J 0 bases, with 9 bases left between them. DNA of the CDR3: TGTGCCAGCAGCCCGGGGCTCTCTGGAAACACCATATATTTT. Encoded protein: CASSPGLSGNTIYF.

The chain links TRBV7-8 to TRBJ2-3; 7 bases fit TRBD2. Germline CDR1 is SGHVS and CDR2 is FQNEAQ. The CDR3 has 17 amino acids. Unmatched junction bases numbered 11, after V lost 4 bases and J lost 1 base. The CDR3 DNA is TGTGCCAGCAGCTCGCCGCGCTCTAGCGGACGCACAGATACGCAGTATTTT. Translation gives CASSSPRSSGRTDTQYF.

This chain connects TRBV5-1 to TRBJ1-5; D possibly corresponds to TRBD1 (6 bases). Germline CDR1 reads SGHRS; CDR2 reads YFSETQ. The CDR3 consists of 14 residues. Trimming stripped 1 base from V and 5 bases from J, with 10 bases between. The CDR3 here is CASSLSGDHQPQHF. CDR3 in DNA: TGCGCCAGCAGCTTGTCAGGGGACCATCAGCCCCAGCATTTT. The full variable domain, in which reference TRBV5-1 and TRBJ1-5 provide the parts outside the CDR3, is KAGVTQTPRYLIKTRGQQVTLSCSPISGHRSVSWYQQTPGQGLQFLFEYFSETQRNKGNFPGRFSGRQFSNSRSEMNVSTLELGDSALYLCASSLSGDHQPQHFGDGTRLSIL.

The rearrangement joins TRBV19 to TRBJ2-7; 9 nucleotides align to TRBD2. Germline loops: CDR1 LNHDA, CDR2 SQIVND (reference sequence). Trimming removed 7 bases from V and 7 bases from J; junction bases left unmatched: 8. The CDR3 covers 13 residues. The CDR3 loop is CASTLAGAREQYF. Written as DNA, the CDR3 is TGTGCCAGTACGTTAGCGGGAGCGAGGGAGCAGTACTTC.

This clone was seen a single time. V gene TRBV18 combines with J gene TRBJ2-3; D might be TRBD1 (6 bases). The germline V and J ends were trimmed by 3 bases and 3 bases, with 10 bases remaining between them. The CDR3 consists of 14 residues. Germline V CDR1 and CDR2: KGHSH, LQKENI. The CDR3 coding sequence is TGTGCCAGCTCACCGGGACACAGTACAGATACGCAGTATTTT. This sequence encodes CASSPGHSTDTQYF.